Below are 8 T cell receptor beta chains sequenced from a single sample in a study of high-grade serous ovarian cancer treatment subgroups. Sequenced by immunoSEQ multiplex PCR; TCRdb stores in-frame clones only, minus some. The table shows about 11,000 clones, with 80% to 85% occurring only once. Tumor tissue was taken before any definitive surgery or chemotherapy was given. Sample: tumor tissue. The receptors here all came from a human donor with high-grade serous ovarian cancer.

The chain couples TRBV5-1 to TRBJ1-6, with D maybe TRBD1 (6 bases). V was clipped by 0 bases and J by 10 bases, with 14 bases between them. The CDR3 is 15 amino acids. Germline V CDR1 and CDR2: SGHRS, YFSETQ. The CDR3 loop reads CASSLVAGVESPLHF. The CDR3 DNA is TGCGCCAGCAGCTTGGTGGCAGGGGTAGAATCACCCCTCCACTTT.

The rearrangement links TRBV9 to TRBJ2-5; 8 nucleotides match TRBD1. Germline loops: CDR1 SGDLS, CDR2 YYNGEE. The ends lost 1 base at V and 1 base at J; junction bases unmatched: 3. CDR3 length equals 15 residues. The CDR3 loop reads CASSVLGQGQETQYF. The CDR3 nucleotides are TGTGCCAGCAGCGTACTCGGACAGGGCCAAGAGACCCAGTACTTC. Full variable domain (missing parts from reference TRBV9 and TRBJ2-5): DSGVTQTPKHLITATGQRVTLRCSPRSGDLSVYWYQQSLDQGLQFLIQYYNGEERAKGNILERFSAQQFPDLHSELNLSSLELGDSALYFCASSVLGQGQETQYFGPGTRLLVL.

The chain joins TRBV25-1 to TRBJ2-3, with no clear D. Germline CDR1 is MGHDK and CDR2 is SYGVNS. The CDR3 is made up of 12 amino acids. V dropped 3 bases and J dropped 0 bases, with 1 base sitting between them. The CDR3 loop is CASSDSTDTQYF. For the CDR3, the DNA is TGTGCCAGCAGTGACAGCACAGATACGCAGTATTTT. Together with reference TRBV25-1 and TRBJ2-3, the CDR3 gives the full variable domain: EADIYQTPRYLVIGTGKKITLECSQTMGHDKMYWYQQDPGMELHLIHYSYGVNSTEKGDLSSESTVSRIRTEHFPLTLESARPSHTSQYLCASSDSTDTQYFGPGTRLTVL.

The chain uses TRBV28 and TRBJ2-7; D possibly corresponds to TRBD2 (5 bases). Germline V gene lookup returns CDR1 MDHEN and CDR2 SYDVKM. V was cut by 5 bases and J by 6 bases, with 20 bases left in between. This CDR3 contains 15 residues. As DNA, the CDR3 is TGTGCCAGCAGTCGACTACTCCTGGGGTTGGGCGAGCAGTACTTC. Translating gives CASSRLLLGLGEQYF.

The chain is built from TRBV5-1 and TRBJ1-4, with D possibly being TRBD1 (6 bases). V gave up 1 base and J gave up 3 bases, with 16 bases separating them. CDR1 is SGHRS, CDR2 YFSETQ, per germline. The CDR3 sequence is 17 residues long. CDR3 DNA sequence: TGCGCCAGCAGCTTGTTCGGACAGATAAATTCTAATGAAAAACTGTTTTTT. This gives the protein CASSLFGQINSNEKLFF.

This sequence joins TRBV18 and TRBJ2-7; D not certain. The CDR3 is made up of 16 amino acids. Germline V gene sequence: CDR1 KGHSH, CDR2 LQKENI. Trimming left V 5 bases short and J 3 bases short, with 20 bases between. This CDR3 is CASSDSAPTLLYEQYF. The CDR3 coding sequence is TGTGCCAGCTCAGATTCTGCCCCAACTTTACTCTACGAGCAGTACTTC. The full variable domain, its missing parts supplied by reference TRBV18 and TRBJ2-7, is NAGVMQNPRHLVRRRGQEARLRCSPMKGHSHVYWYRQLPEEGLKFMVYLQKENIIDESGMPKERFSAEFPKEGPSILRIQQVVRGDSAAYFCASSDSAPTLLYEQYFGPGTRLTVT.

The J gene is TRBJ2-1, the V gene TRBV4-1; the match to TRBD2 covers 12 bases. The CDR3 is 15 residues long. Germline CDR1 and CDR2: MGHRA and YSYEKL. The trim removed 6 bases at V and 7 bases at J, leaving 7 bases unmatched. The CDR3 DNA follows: TGCGCCAGCAGTCGACAGACTAGCGGGAGAAATGAGCAGTTCTTC. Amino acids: CASSRQTSGRNEQFF.

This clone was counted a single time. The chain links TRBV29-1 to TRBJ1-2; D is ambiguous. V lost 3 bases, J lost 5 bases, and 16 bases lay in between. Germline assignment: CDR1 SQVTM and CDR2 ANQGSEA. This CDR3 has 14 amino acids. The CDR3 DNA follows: TGCAGCGTTGATGGGGTCGGCCCTCTATATGGCTACACCTTC. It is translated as CSVDGVGPLYGYTF.